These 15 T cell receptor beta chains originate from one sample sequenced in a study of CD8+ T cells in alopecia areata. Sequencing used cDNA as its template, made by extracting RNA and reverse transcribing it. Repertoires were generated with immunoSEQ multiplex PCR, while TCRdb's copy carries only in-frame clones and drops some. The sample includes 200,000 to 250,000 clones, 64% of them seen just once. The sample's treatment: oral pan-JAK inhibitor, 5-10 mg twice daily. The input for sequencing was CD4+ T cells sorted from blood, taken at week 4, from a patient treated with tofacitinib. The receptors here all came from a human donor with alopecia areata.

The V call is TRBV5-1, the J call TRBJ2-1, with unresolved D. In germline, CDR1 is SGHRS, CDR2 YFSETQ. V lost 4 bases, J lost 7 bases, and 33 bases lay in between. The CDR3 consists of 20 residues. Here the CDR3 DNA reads TGCGCCAGCAGCCCCACTTCTCTCCGGGCCTTAGGCCCCATAGGGAATGAGCAGTTCTTC. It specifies CASSPTSLRALGPIGNEQFF.

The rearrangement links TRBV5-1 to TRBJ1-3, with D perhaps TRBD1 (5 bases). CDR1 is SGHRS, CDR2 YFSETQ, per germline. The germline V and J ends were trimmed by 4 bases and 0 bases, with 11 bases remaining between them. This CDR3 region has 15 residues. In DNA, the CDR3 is TGCGCCAGCAGCCAAGGGACGATCTCTGGAAACACCATATATTTT. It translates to CASSQGTISGNTIYF.

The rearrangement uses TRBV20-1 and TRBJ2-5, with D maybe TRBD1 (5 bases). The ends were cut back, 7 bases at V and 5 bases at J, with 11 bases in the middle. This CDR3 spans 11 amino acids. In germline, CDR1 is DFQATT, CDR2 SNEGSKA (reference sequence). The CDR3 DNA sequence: TGCAGTGTAGGGGTGGGGGAGACCCAGTACTTC. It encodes CSVGVGETQYF.

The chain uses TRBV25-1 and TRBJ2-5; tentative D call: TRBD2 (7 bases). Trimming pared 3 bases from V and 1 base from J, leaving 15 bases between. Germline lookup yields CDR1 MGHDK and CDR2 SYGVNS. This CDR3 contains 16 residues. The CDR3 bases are TGTGCCAGCAGTGATCTCGGCGGGGGCCCCCAAGAGACCCAGTACTTC. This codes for CASSDLGGGPQETQYF. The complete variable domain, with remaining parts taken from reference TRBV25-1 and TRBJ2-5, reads EADIYQTPRYLVIGTGKKITLECSQTMGHDKMYWYQQDPGMELHLIHYSYGVNSTEKGDLSSESTVSRIRTEHFPLTLESARPSHTSQYLCASSDLGGGPQETQYFGPGTRLLVL.

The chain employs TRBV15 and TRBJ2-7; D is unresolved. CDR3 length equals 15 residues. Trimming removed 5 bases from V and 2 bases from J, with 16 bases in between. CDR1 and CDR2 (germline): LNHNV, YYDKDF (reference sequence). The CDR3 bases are TGTGCCACCAGCGGAGCATCCGGGTCAACCTACGAGCAGTACTTC. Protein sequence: CATSGASGSTYEQYF. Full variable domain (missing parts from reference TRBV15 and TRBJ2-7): DAMVIQNPRYQVTQFGKPVTLSCSQTLNHNVMYWYQQKSSQAPKLLFHYYDKDFNNEADTPDNFQSRRPNTSFCFLDIRSPGLGDTAMYLCATSGASGSTYEQYFGPGTRLTVT.

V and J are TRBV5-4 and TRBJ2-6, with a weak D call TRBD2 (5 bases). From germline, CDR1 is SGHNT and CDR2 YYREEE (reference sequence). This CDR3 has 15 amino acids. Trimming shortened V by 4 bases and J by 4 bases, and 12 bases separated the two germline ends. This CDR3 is CASSPPGSGANVLTF. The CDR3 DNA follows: TGTGCCAGCAGCCCACCGGGATCCGGGGCCAACGTCCTGACTTTC.

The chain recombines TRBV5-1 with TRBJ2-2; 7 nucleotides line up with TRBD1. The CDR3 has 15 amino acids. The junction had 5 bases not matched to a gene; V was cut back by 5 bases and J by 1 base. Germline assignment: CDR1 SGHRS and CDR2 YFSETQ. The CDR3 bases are TGCGCCAGCAGACCCGGGACAGTGAACACCGGGGAGCTGTTTTTT. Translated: CASRPGTVNTGELFF.

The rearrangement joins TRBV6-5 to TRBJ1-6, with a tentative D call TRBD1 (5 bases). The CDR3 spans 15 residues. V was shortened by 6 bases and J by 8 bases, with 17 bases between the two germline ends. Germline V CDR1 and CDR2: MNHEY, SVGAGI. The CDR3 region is CASSLKGEGYSPLHF. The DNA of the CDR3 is TGTGCCAGCAGCCTGAAAGGCGAGGGGTATTCACCCCTCCACTTT.

The CDR3 loop is CAWSAVNQPQHF. As DNA, the CDR3 is TGTGCCTGGAGTGCGGTTAATCAGCCCCAGCATTTT. This chain uses TRBV30 with TRBJ1-5; D gene unclear. Germline CDR1 reads GTSNPN; CDR2 reads SVGIG (reference sequence). Trimming took 1 base from V and 4 from J, leaving 5 bases between them. This CDR3 contains 12 residues.

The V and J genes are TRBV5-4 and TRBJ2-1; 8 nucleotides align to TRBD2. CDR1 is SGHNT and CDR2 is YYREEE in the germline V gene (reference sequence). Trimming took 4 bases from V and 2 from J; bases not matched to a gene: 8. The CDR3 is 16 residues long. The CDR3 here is CASSLGLAGPYNEQFF. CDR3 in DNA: TGTGCCAGCAGCCTCGGCCTAGCGGGCCCCTACAATGAGCAGTTCTTC.

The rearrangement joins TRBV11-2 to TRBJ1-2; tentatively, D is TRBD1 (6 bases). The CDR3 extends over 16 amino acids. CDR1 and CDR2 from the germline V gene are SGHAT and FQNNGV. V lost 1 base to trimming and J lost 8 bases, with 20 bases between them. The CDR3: CASSLVLGSGARGYTF. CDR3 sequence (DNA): TGTGCCAGCAGCTTAGTCCTTGGGTCGGGGGCCAGGGGCTACACCTTC.

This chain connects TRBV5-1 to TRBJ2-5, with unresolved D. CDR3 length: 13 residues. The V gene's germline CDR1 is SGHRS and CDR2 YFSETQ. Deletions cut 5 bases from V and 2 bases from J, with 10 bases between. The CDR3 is CASRRGEQETQYF. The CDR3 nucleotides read TGCGCCAGCAGGAGAGGAGAGCAAGAGACCCAGTACTTC. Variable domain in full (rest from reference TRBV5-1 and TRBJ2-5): KAGVTQTPRYLIKTRGQQVTLSCSPISGHRSVSWYQQTPGQGLQFLFEYFSETQRNKGNFPGRFSGRQFSNSRSEMNVSTLELGDSALYLCASRRGEQETQYFGPGTRLLVL.

The CDR3 DNA reads as TGTGCCAGCAGCGTAGCGGGGCTACCACCCCTCCACTTT. Its translation is CASSVAGLPPLHF. The V and J genes are TRBV9 and TRBJ1-6; tentatively, D is TRBD1 (5 bases). The CDR3 has 13 amino acids. Germline loops: CDR1 SGDLS, CDR2 YYNGEE. V was trimmed by 0 bases and J by 11 bases, leaving 9 bases between them.

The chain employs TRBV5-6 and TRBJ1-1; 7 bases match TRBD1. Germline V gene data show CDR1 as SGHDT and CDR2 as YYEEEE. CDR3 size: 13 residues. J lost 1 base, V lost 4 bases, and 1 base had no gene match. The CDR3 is CASSPGGNTEAFF. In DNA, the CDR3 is TGTGCCAGCAGCCCAGGGGGGAACACTGAAGCTTTCTTT. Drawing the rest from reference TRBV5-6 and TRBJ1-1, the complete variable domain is DAGVTQSPTHLIKTRGQQVTLRCSPKSGHDTVSWYQQALGQGPQFIFQYYEEEERQRGNFPDRFSGHQFPNYSSELNVNALLLGDSALYLCASSPGGNTEAFFGQGTRLTVV.

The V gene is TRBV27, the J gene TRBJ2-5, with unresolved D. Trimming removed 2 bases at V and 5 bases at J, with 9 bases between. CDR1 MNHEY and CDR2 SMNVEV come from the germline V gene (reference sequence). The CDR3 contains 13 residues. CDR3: CASSLRRKETQYF. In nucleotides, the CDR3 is TGTGCCAGCAGTTTAAGACGTAAGGAGACCCAGTACTTC.